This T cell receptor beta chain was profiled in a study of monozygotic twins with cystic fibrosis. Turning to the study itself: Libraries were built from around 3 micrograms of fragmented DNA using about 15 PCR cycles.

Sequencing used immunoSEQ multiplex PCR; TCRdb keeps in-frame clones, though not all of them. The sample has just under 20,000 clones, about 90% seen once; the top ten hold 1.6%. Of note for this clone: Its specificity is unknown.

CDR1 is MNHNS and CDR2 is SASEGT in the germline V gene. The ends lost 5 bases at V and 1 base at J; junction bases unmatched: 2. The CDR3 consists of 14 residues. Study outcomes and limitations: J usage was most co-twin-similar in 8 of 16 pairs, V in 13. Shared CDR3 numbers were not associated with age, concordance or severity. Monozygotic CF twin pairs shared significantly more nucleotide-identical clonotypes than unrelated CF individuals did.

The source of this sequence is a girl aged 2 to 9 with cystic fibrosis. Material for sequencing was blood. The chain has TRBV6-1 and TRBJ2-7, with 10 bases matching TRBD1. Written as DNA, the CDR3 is TGTGCCAGCAGTTCGGACAGGGGGTCCTACGAGCAGTACTTC. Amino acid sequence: CASSSDRGSYEQYF.